The rows below give T cell receptor beta chains drawn from one sample of a study of identifying expanded T cells in peripheral blood. Only in-frame clones appear in the TCRdb table, and some are missing; sequencing was by immunoSEQ multiplex PCR. In the table there are about 98,000 clones, around 88% of which are singletons. The sample was blood. The receptors were sampled from a person aged 18 to 70 in good health. Each CDR3 is given with its conserved first and last residue. A D gene is named only where the DNA matches it firmly.

j_call d_call v_call cdr3_aa
TRBJ2-5 TRBD1 TRBV5-1 CASRPGQAQETQYF
TRBJ1-1 - TRBV29-1 CSVEDPAGDTEAFF
TRBJ2-5 - TRBV6-4 CASSDQLYQETQYF
TRBJ2-1 - TRBV14 CASSQVRPDEQFF
TRBJ2-3 - TRBV7-3 CASSLNLQSTDTQYF
TRBJ1-1 TRBD1 TRBV9 CASSVGGRGLTTEAFF
TRBJ2-3 TRBD2 TRBV4-3 CASSPWTSGGVDTQYF
TRBJ1-2 TRBD1 TRBV7-3 CASSRTGGLGGYTF
TRBJ2-5 TRBD2 TRBV5-6 CASSSLAGETQYF
TRBJ1-1 - TRBV5-1 CASSADRPDGAFF
TRBJ2-2 TRBD1 TRBV7-3 CASSPRDRATGELFF
TRBJ2-5 TRBD1 TRBV29-1 CSVGGQGVQETQYF
TRBJ2-3 - TRBV30 CAWSVGLGTDTQYF
TRBJ2-3 - TRBV14 CASSQGSTQYF
TRBJ1-1 - TRBV19 CASSKSQGNTEAFF
TRBJ1-1 TRBD1 TRBV7-2 CASSFTGGETEAFF
TRBJ2-3 TRBD1 TRBV29-1 CSVEGQGASTDTQYF